Reported below is one TCR beta chain. This clonotype was seen a few times. The antigen it recognizes is unknown. Base qualities were left out, and no much larger clone turns up one base away. This sample was included in a study of blood T cells in healthy people across ages (dated by TCRdb to the mid-2010s). As for the study more broadly: In model experiments, template switching captured roughly one uniquely barcoded TCR beta cDNA molecule for every two T cells. Age-related changes in TCR beta repertoire diversity were measured in the study by deep sequencing normalized with unique cDNA molecular identifiers. Two additional independent replicas of 1 million unique cDNA reads from the same blood draw were analyzed for two donors (one aged 18 to 30 and one aged 80 or older). The donors were divided into four age groups: young (average roughly 15 years), middle-aged (about 40), aged (about 60) and long-lived (82).

The donors were roughly 40 Caucasian individuals from Russia, aged roughly 6 to 100 years, who were systemically healthy. Each donor gave ten milliliters of peripheral blood, drawn into EDTA-treated Vacutainer tubes. Ficoll-Paque density-gradient centrifugation was used to isolate PBMCs, with at least 6.5 million per sample. Total RNA, at least 6 micrograms per sample, was extracted from PBMCs with Trizol reagent. The percentages of naive CD45RAhigh/CD27high T cells were determined by flow cytometry on a PBMC aliquot from every donor. The library was obtained by 5' RACE. For sequencing, an Illumina HiSeq 2500 was employed. A second PCR of about 6 to 11 cycles was performed with a sample-barcoded 5' primer and a J-beta primer mix. A template-switch 5' adaptor carrying 12 random nucleotides introduced a unique molecular identifier onto each TCR beta cDNA molecule. At least 3 million CDR3-containing paired-end reads were obtained from each sample. All of the RNA was converted into first-strand cDNA using the Mint cDNA synthesis kit, with a TRBC-specific oligonucleotide serving as the primer. Following uracil-DNA glycosylase treatment, a first 18-cycle PCR with universal primers M1SS and BC2_uni_R was performed on all cDNA. Processing in the source paper ran as follows. For normalization, 1 million high-quality reads, each with a distinct molecular identifier, were randomly selected from each sample. Reads with shared molecular identifiers were discarded instead of being binned into consensus sequences. CDR3 identification, clonotype clustering and error correction used MiTCR with a Q25 quality threshold and the strictest error-elimination algorithm. Lower-bound total TCR beta diversity was estimated with a nonparametric unseen species model using Euler transformation. TCRdb handled the public reads itself, with Q25 trimming in fastp and clone calling in MiXCR, and kept productive beta chains. Records with the same CDR3 protein are collapsed into one entry carrying the most frequent genes and DNA. The V and J calls and clone size are TCRdb's, not the authors'. The sample records roughly 800,000 distinct CDR3 sequences, roughly 25% of which are singletons. The ten largest clonotypes hold roughly 3.8% of the sample.

Paper-wide results and their limitations: Conclusive comparison of naive and antigen-experienced compartments was prevented by the profiling of bulk unsorted PBMCs. A strong correlation was found between observed TCR beta diversity and the percentage of naive T cells measured by flow cytometry. Because donor CMV infection status was unknown, age-related changes in expanded clonotypes were potentially confounded. Compared with the aged group, more naive CD4+ T cells, fewer expanded clones and increased TCR diversity were shown by the long-lived group, suggesting age selection. Observed TCR beta diversity per million T cells fell roughly linearly with age, and a significant reduction was already apparent by age roughly 40. Estimates of total diversity from one million sequenced T cells were regarded as lower bounds and underestimates.

The CDR3 covers 13 residues, taking in both the cysteine and the phenylalanine. Here the CDR3 DNA is all that survives: 39 bases in frame from base 1. V is cut back by 1 base and J by 7 bases, with 5 bases in the junction unmatched. Via the germline V gene (reference sequence), CDR1 is DFQATT and CDR2 SNEGSKA. In addition, the sample was reused for a study of T cells of mothers and their children. That second report states: Donors were nine systemically healthy Caucasian individuals: three mothers and their six children. cDNA synthesis used all of the extracted RNA, with approximately 1.4 ug of RNA in each 15 ul reaction. In the second PCR, the M1S primer added sample barcodes and 2-4 random nucleotides. Over 8.5 million TCR beta CDR3 reads came from each mother, compared with roughly 2.8 million reads from each child. TCR recombination output is similarly shaped by thymic selection in related and unrelated pairs, with a minor effect exerted by inherited differences. Normalized repertoire overlap was always slightly but never significantly higher in related than unrelated mother-child pairs. No persistent microchimeric T cell clones were detected, at a sensitivity of roughly 93 clones per million clonotypes. Deep NGS was used in the study to compare the TCR beta repertoires of mothers and children and to look for features that separate related mother-child pairs from unrelated individuals. Mothers averaged about 37 +/- 4 years of age and children averaged about 10 +/- 4 years. After adapter ligation was performed with NEBNext reagents, the libraries were sequenced on an Illumina HiSeq 2000 with 100+100 nt paired-end reads. Mother and child libraries were prepared a month apart and sequenced in separate runs to prevent cross-contamination. Each donor had between roughly 500,000 and 2,200,000 distinct TCR beta clonotypes identified. Naive TCR beta clonotypes were estimated from low-frequency clonotypes matched to each donor's FACS-determined naive share, without sorting.

Recombination joined TRBV20-1 with TRBJ2-7, with 9 bases in between that match TRBD2. This receptor was identified in a boy aged 10-17 years in good health. Sequencing was carried out using blood. Read as DNA, the sequence is TGCAGTGCTAGAGGCGGGAGGGGAGGAGAGCAGTACTTC. It encodes CSARGGRGGEQYF.